The next 25 T cell receptor beta chains were all read from a single sample in a study of PD-L1 blockade in urothelial cancer. Generated by immunoSEQ multiplex PCR, the TCRdb table keeps only in-frame clones and is missing some. This table has just over 40,000 clones, roughly 84% appearing once. Regarding time point: peripheral blood 6 weeks after treatment start. The sample consisted of PBMCs, taken around atezolizumab (anti-PD-L1) treatment. The receptors come from a man aged 65 to 79 with urothelial cancer.

The chain has TRBV12-5 and TRBJ2-5, with 9 bases aligning to TRBD2. V lost 0 bases and J lost 4; bases outside the gene matches: 3. The V gene's germline CDR1 is LGHNT and CDR2 FRNRAP. The CDR3 is 15 amino acids. CDR3 DNA sequence: TGTGCTAGTGGTTTGGTCCAGCGGGAGGCAGAGACCCAGTACTTC. The encoded protein is CASGLVQREAETQYF.

The chain is built from TRBV5-1 and TRBJ2-1, with D possibly TRBD1 on 5 matching bases. Germline V gene data show CDR1 as SGHRS and CDR2 as YFSETQ. V lost 4 bases and J 5 bases, leaving 10 bases between the germline ends. CDR3 size: 13 residues. DNA of the CDR3: TGCGCCAGCAGCACCTCGGACAACAATGAGCAGTTCTTC. Its translation: CASSTSDNNEQFF.

V is TRBV28 and J is TRBJ2-1, with TRBD2 matching 8 bases. The V gene end was trimmed by 6 bases and the J gene end by 8 bases; junction bases not matched to a gene: 12. The CDR3 length is 15 residues. Looked up from germline, CDR1 is MDHEN and CDR2 is SYDVKM. The CDR3 nucleotides read TGTGCCAGCAGGCCGCACGGGGGGGGGCTGGATGAGCAGTTCTTC. It yields the protein CASRPHGGGLDEQFF.

The rearrangement joins TRBV21-1 to TRBJ2-1; the D call in the table, TRBD1, was not verified against the DNA. TRBV21-1 is a recognized pseudogene. CDR3 length: 16 residues. The CDR3 nucleotides are TGTGCCAGCAGCAAAGTAGGGACAAGCTCCTACAATGAGCAGTTCTTC. Translated, it gives CASSKVGTSSYNEQFF.

The V call is TRBV7-2, the J call TRBJ2-1; the D gene is possibly TRBD2 (6 bases). CDR1 and CDR2 from the germline V gene are SGHTA and FQGNSA. CDR3 length: 15 residues. V was shortened by 1 base and J by 6 bases, with 13 bases between the two germline ends. CDR3 residues: CASSLVAGPPNEQFF. The CDR3 region has the DNA TGTGCCAGCAGCTTAGTCGCGGGACCTCCCAATGAGCAGTTCTTC.

The CDR3 is CSVEGRDTEAFF. The CDR3 nucleotides are TGCAGCGTTGAAGGGCGGGACACTGAAGCTTTCTTT. The gene calls are TRBV29-1 and TRBJ1-1; D is undetermined. This CDR3 spans 12 amino acids. Germline V gene data show CDR1 as SQVTM and CDR2 as ANQGSEA. V lost 1 base and J lost 3, with 6 bases in between.

The chain has TRBV4-2 and TRBJ2-5; no firm D call. The germline V gene encodes CDR1 LGHNA and CDR2 YNFKEQ. CDR3 length: 13 residues. Trimming left V 3 bases short and J 2 bases short, with 7 bases between. This CDR3 reads CASSQAAQETQYF. The CDR3 nucleotides are TGTGCCAGCAGCCAGGCCGCACAAGAGACCCAGTACTTC.

V usage is TRBV28 and J usage is TRBJ2-4, with 7 positions matching TRBD1. V gave up 4 bases and J gave up 6 bases; unmatched junction bases: 3. The length of the CDR3 is 13 residues. CDR1 is MDHEN and CDR2 is SYDVKM in the germline V gene. The CDR3 reads CASSSRQGNIQYF. In DNA, the CDR3 is TGTGCCAGCAGTTCTAGACAGGGAAACATTCAGTACTTC.

V gene TRBV20-1 combines with J gene TRBJ1-2; D gene ambiguous. Trimming shortened V by 7 bases and J by 7 bases, and 4 bases separated the two germline ends. CDR1 and CDR2 from the germline V gene are DFQATT and SNEGSKA (reference sequence). The CDR3 runs to 8 residues. Here the CDR3 reads CSVGGYTF. The CDR3 coding sequence is TGCAGTGTCGGTGGCTACACCTTC.

This clone was observed a handful of times. This sequence joins TRBV6-1 and TRBJ1-3; D is undetermined. This CDR3 is 12 amino acids long. CDR1 is MNHNS and CDR2 is SASEGT in the germline V gene. V lost 8 bases, J lost 0 bases, and 5 bases lay in between. CDR3 sequence (DNA): TGTGCCAGCCACAGCTCTGGAAACACCATATATTTT. Protein product: CASHSSGNTIYF.

The chain carries TRBV5-1 and TRBJ2-1, with TRBD2 matching over 9 bases. V was clipped by 0 bases and J by 7 bases; unmatched bases: 5. Germline CDR1 SGHRS, CDR2 YFSETQ. The CDR3 runs 15 residues. The CDR3 protein is CASSLDAGGKNEQFF. CDR3 coding DNA: TGCGCCAGCAGCTTGGATGCGGGAGGGAAGAATGAGCAGTTCTTC.

This clone was seen just once. Mismatch with germline at one junction end may stem from a read error. The chain uses TRBV7-7 and TRBJ2-3; 10 bases agree with TRBD1. CDR3 size: 15 residues. CDR1 is SSHAT and CDR2 is FNYEAQ in the germline V gene (reference sequence). The CDR3, as DNA: TGTGCTAGCAGCTTAGACAGGGGGCCCACAGATACGCAGTATTTT. Residues: CASSLDRGPTDTQYF.

V gene TRBV27 combines with J gene TRBJ1-2; 9 nucleotides match TRBD1. CDR1 MNHEY and CDR2 SMNVEV come from the germline V gene (reference sequence). The CDR3 runs 13 residues. Losses at the gene ends were 5 bases for V and 6 bases for J; bases not matched to a gene: 4. The CDR3 protein is CASSMDRGNGYTF. The CDR3, as DNA: TGTGCCAGCAGTATGGACAGGGGAAATGGCTACACCTTC.

The V call is TRBV10-3, the J call TRBJ2-6, with D possibly TRBD2 on 6 matching bases. The V end lost 0 bases, the J end lost 0 bases, and 15 bases lay between the germline ends. There are 19 residues in the CDR3. CDR1 is ENHRY and CDR2 is SYGVKD in the germline V gene. Here the CDR3 reads CAISESNLGGRSGANVLTF. The CDR3 nucleotides read TGTGCCATCAGTGAGTCGAATCTCGGGGGTCGCTCTGGGGCCAACGTCCTGACTTTC.

The chain uses TRBV18 and TRBJ1-3; no firm D call. The CDR3 covers 16 residues. Trimming pared 8 bases from V and 0 bases from J, leaving 17 bases between. Per germline, CDR1 KGHSH and CDR2 LQKENI. DNA of the CDR3: TGTGCCAGCACGACGAACCCCACAGCCTCTGGAAACACCATATATTTT. Encoded protein: CASTTNPTASGNTIYF.

The rearrangement uses TRBV15 and TRBJ2-1; TRBD2 matches at 14 bases. Germline CDR1 reads LNHNV; CDR2 reads YYDKDF (reference sequence). The V gene end was trimmed by 1 base and the J gene end by 7 bases; junction bases not matched to a gene: 0. This CDR3 contains 15 residues. The CDR3 is CATSRGTSGRNEQFF. CDR3 DNA: TGTGCCACCAGCAGAGGGACTAGCGGGAGGAATGAGCAGTTCTTC.

The chain uses TRBV5-8 and TRBJ2-7; the match to TRBD1 covers 8 bases. CDR1 and CDR2 from the germline V gene are SGHTS and YDEGEE. The CDR3 covers 13 residues. Trimming removed 6 bases from V and 5 bases from J; junction bases left unmatched: 7. The CDR3 nucleotides are TGTGCCAGCAAGGGCAGGGGGCAGGACGAGCAGTACTTC. Translating gives CASKGRGQDEQYF. Together with reference TRBV5-8 and TRBJ2-7, the CDR3 gives the full variable domain: EAGVTQSPTHLIKTRGQQATLRCSPISGHTSVYWYQQALGLGLQFLLWYDEGEERNRGNFPPRFSGRQFPNYSSELNVNALELEDSALYLCASKGRGQDEQYFGPGTRLTVT.

The chain joins TRBV7-9 to TRBJ2-3; 7 bases fit TRBD1. V dropped 7 bases and J dropped 4; count of bases not matched to a gene: 8. Germline V gives CDR1 SEHNR, CDR2 FQNEAQ (reference sequence). CDR3 length: 14 residues. CDR3 sequence (DNA): TGTGCCAGCATAAGGGGGACAGCAGCAGATACGCAGTATTTT. This encodes CASIRGTAADTQYF.

V usage is TRBV19 and J usage is TRBJ2-7; TRBD1 might be the D (6 bases). Germline loops: CDR1 LNHDA, CDR2 SQIVND (reference sequence). The V and J ends lost 6 bases and 5 bases respectively, with 17 bases between them. This CDR3 region has 14 residues. DNA for the CDR3: TGTGCCAGTAGCCCCTCCGGGACAATCCACGAGCAGTACTTC. Translating it yields CASSPSGTIHEQYF.

This clone has a handful of counts. V usage is TRBV9 and J usage is TRBJ1-1, with 7 bases aligning to TRBD1. Unmatched junction bases numbered 4, after V lost 4 bases and J lost 1 base. From germline, CDR1 is SGDLS and CDR2 YYNGEE. CDR3 length: 14 amino acids. CDR3 bases: TGTGCCAGCAGCTCCCGACAGGGGAACACTGAAGCTTTCTTT. Encoded protein: CASSSRQGNTEAFF.

The gene calls are TRBV6-5 and TRBJ2-7; a possible D gene is TRBD1 (7 bases). Germline-derived CDR1 and CDR2 are MNHEY and SVGAGI. CDR3 length: 14 residues. The V and J ends lost 2 bases and 7 bases respectively, with 15 bases between them. The CDR3 loop is CASSYDRGRGEQYF. In nucleotides, the CDR3 is TGTGCCAGCAGTTACGATAGGGGGCGGGGAGAGCAGTACTTC.

The rearrangement uses TRBV7-2 and TRBJ2-7, with D possibly TRBD1 on 6 matching bases. Per the germline V gene, CDR1 is SGHTA and CDR2 is FQGNSA. Trimming removed 0 bases from V and 3 bases from J, with 9 bases in between. The CDR3 is made up of 14 amino acids. CDR3 coding DNA: TGTGCCAGCAGCTTAGCGGGGGCCCTCTACGAGCAGTACTTC. Translation: CASSLAGALYEQYF.

The rearrangement links TRBV5-1 to TRBJ1-1; D may be TRBD1 (5 bases). The CDR3 contains 14 residues. V lost 0 bases to trimming and J lost 3 bases, with 9 bases between them. Germline V lookup: CDR1 SGHRS, CDR2 YFSETQ. CDR3 amino acids: CASSLVGGDTEAFF. In DNA form, the CDR3 reads TGCGCCAGCAGCTTGGTCGGGGGGGACACTGAAGCTTTCTTT.

The chain employs TRBV10-1 and TRBJ1-1, with D possibly TRBD1 on 6 matching bases. V was trimmed by 0 bases and J by 5 bases, leaving 19 bases between them. This CDR3 is built from 17 residues. Germline lookup yields CDR1 WNHNN and CDR2 SYGVQD (reference sequence). The CDR3 sequence: CASSESSAGDPMTEAFF. The CDR3 bases are TGCGCCAGCAGTGAGTCTTCGGCAGGGGATCCTATGACTGAAGCTTTCTTT.

In its sample, this clone was seen a few times. This chain uses TRBV30 with TRBJ1-2; D not certain. Germline CDR1 and CDR2: GTSNPN and SVGIG (reference sequence). V lost 5 bases to trimming and J lost 7 bases, with 17 bases between them. The CDR3 runs to 13 residues. The CDR3 DNA follows: TGTGCCTGGCAACCCTCAGGTTCGCGTGGCTACACCTTC. It is translated as CAWQPSGSRGYTF.